Listed below are T cell receptor beta chains from one sample, sequenced in a study of shared clonotypes between healthy human individuals. Libraries were prepared by immunoSEQ multiplex PCR; TCRdb keeps only in-frame clonotypes and omits some of them. This sample carries around 2,000,000 clones, 93% of them seen once, and the ten largest clones take under 2%. Source material: naive CD8+ T cells from PBMCs. The receptor set was obtained from a man aged 18 to 35 in good health. Some clones in this sample may be carry-over from other donors' samples. Each CDR3 is given with its conserved first and last residue. D genes are given only for firm matches. The size of a clone is reported for some rows only, either as once, few or many, or as a class for expanded clones.

cdr3_length	clone_size	v_call	d_call	j_call	cdr3_aa	cdr3_nt
18	-	TRBV15	-	TRBJ2-7	CATSSGQGDRRQDYEQYF	TGTGCCACCAGCAGCGGCCAGGGAGACAGGCGTCAGGACTACGAGCAGTACTTC
16	-	TRBV14	-	TRBJ2-7	CASSQDPTRGNYEQYF	TGTGCCAGCAGCCAAGACCCCACTCGGGGGAACTACGAGCAGTACTTC
14	-	TRBV27	TRBD2	TRBJ2-5	CASSQGLARETQYF	TGTGCCAGCAGTCAGGGACTAGCTCGAGAGACCCAGTACTTC
12	once	TRBV19	-	TRBJ2-2	CASSLGTGELFF	TGTGCCAGTAGTTTGGGTACCGGGGAGCTGTTTTTT
14	-	TRBV13	-	TRBJ2-5	CASSLTGIGETQYF	TGTGCCAGCAGCTTAACAGGGATAGGGGAGACCCAGTACTTC
13	-	TRBV28	-	TRBJ1-2	CASSAGSFYGYTF	TGTGCCAGCAGCGCCGGGAGTTTCTATGGCTACACCTTC
15	-	TRBV27	-	TRBJ2-4	CASRLTSEGYSIQYF	TGTGCCAGCAGATTGACTTCCGAGGGTTATAGCATTCAGTACTTC
15	-	TRBV28	TRBD1	TRBJ1-2	CASSQTGQGWDGYTF	TGTGCCAGCAGTCAAACGGGACAGGGTTGGGATGGCTACACCTTC
15	-	TRBV9	TRBD2	TRBJ2-7	CASSPSGGNSYEQYF	TGTGCCAGCAGCCCTAGCGGGGGGAACTCCTACGAGCAGTACTTC
16	-	TRBV28	-	TRBJ1-4	CATSPRWGRLREKLFF	TGTGCCACCTCCCCCAGGTGGGGTCGTTTACGTGAAAAACTGTTTTTT
15	-	TRBV28	TRBD1	TRBJ1-4	CASRWEGANDEKLFF	TGTGCCAGCCGCTGGGAGGGGGCGAATGACGAAAAACTGTTTTTT
16	-	TRBV7-9	TRBD1	TRBJ2-7	CASSSTGGVPWDEQYF	TGTGCCAGCAGCTCGACAGGGGGGGTCCCTTGGGACGAGCAGTACTTC
14	once	TRBV6-1	-	TRBJ2-7	CASSERKQGPEQYF	TGTGCCAGCAGTGAAAGAAAACAGGGCCCCGAGCAGTACTTC
13	-	TRBV7-9	-	TRBJ2-3	CASSLDRADTQYF	TGTGCCAGCAGCTTAGACAGGGCTGATACGCAGTATTTT
18	-	TRBV4-1	TRBD1	TRBJ2-2	CASSQTGTGGPNTGELFF	TGCGCCAGCAGCCAAACTGGGACAGGGGGCCCGAACACCGGGGAGCTGTTTTTT
13	-	TRBV28	TRBD1	TRBJ2-7	CASSSTTGGEQYF	TGTGCCAGCAGTTCGACAACAGGGGGCGAGCAGTACTTC
15	-	TRBV19	TRBD1	TRBJ1-5	CASRQDREGSQPQHF	TGTGCCAGTAGACAGGACAGGGAGGGGAGTCAGCCCCAGCATTTT
12	-	TRBV27	-	TRBJ2-7	CATGERVGEQYF	TGTGCCACCGGGGAGAGGGTAGGCGAGCAGTACTTC
15	-	TRBV5-1	TRBD1	TRBJ2-2	CASSLVTGATGELFF	TGCGCCAGCAGCTTGGTGACAGGGGCCACCGGGGAGCTGTTTTTT
14	-	TRBV27	TRBD1	TRBJ1-4	CASKWTGANEKLFF	TGTGCCAGCAAGTGGACAGGGGCTAATGAAAAACTGTTTTTT
15	-	TRBV27	-	TRBJ1-1	CASLDYGEANTEAFF	TGTGCCAGCCTAGACTACGGGGAGGCGAACACTGAAGCTTTCTTT
13	-	TRBV7-9	-	TRBJ2-7	CASSPVGGYEQYF	TGTGCCAGCAGCCCGGTGGGGGGTTACGAGCAGTACTTC
11	-	TRBV6-6	-	TRBJ2-7	CAVVSRGEQYF	TGTGCCGTCGTTTCCAGGGGCGAGCAGTACTTC
14	-	TRBV7-9	-	TRBJ2-4	CASSPPWLENIQYF	TGTGCCAGCAGCCCGCCGTGGCTTGAAAACATTCAGTACTTC
15	-	TRBV12-5	-	TRBJ1-5	CASGLGGNSNQPQHF	TGTGCTAGTGGTTTAGGGGGAAATAGCAATCAGCCCCAGCATTTT
12	few	TRBV30	-	TRBJ1-1	CAWGRRGTEAFF	TGTGCCTGGGGACGTCGGGGCACTGAAGCTTTCTTT
16	-	TRBV13	TRBD1	TRBJ2-1	CASSTSGTGGYNEQFF	TGTGCCAGCAGCACGTCCGGGACAGGGGGCTACAATGAGCAGTTCTTC
15	once	TRBV27	TRBD1	TRBJ1-5	CASTPVGDSTEPQHF	TGTGCCAGCACCCCTGTAGGGGACAGCACAGAGCCCCAGCATTTT
9	-	TRBV5-8	-	TRBJ2-5	CAAVGTQYF	TGTGCCGCTGTGGGGACCCAGTACTTC